What follows describes a single TCR beta chain. The data are from a study of control samples from healthy donors and cancer patients. Libraries were prepared by immunoSEQ multiplex PCR; TCRdb keeps only in-frame clonotypes and omits some of them. This sample has more than 95,000 clones; more than 85% occur once, and the top ten carry about 2.5%. This sequence originates from a man aged 25-45 years in good health. Specimen: blood.

CDR3 DNA: TGTGCCACCAGTGACTCCTTGACGGAGAACACTGAAGCTTTCTTT. The encoded protein is CATSDSLTENTEAFF. The rearrangement joins TRBV24-1 to TRBJ1-1, with D uncertain. The CDR3 loop spans 15 amino acids. Trimming removed 4 bases from V and 1 base from J, with 12 bases in between. Germline V gene data show CDR1 as KGHDR and CDR2 as SFDVKD.